Below, 21 T cell receptor beta chains from the same sample are listed, as sequenced in a study of blood T cell repertoires in COVID-19. The repertoire was sequenced with immunoSEQ multiplex PCR; TCRdb's copy has only in-frame clones and lacks some. Among around 68,000 clones listed, 88% were seen once. The sequencing input was peripheral blood. The receptors originated from a human donor in a cohort sampled during active COVID-19.

J is TRBJ1-6 and V is TRBV30, with TRBD1 identical over 10 bases. Germline lookup yields CDR1 GTSNPN and CDR2 SVGIG (reference sequence). With V trimmed by 3 bases and J by 7 bases, 3 bases remained unmatched. This CDR3 comprises 14 residues. Here the CDR3 DNA reads TGTGCCTGGAGCGACAGGGGGCGGAATTCACCCCTCCACTTT. This sequence encodes CAWSDRGRNSPLHF.

The rearrangement links TRBV3-1 (or the pseudogene TRBV3-2) to TRBJ2-1; D not resolved. The CDR3 extends over 15 amino acids. The germline V and J ends were trimmed by 0 bases and 8 bases, with 14 bases remaining between them. Looked up from germline, CDR1 is LGHDT and CDR2 is YNNKEL (reference sequence). For the CDR3, the DNA is TGTGCCAGCAGCCAAGATTACTTAGCCAGCCATGAGCAGTTCTTC. Protein sequence: CASSQDYLASHEQFF.

For this clone: Other DNA sequences within the sample encode an identical CDR3. J is TRBJ2-3 and V is TRBV6-5, with D unclear. This CDR3 has 11 residues. Germline V gene sequence: CDR1 MNHEY, CDR2 SVGAGI. V lost 4 bases and J lost 3, with 2 bases in between. CDR3 protein: CASSLTDTQYF. The CDR3 bases are TGTGCCAGCAGTTTAACAGATACGCAGTATTTT.

V gene TRBV6-5 combines with J gene TRBJ2-1, with D tentatively TRBD2 (5 bases). V was pared by 6 bases and J by 8 bases, with 11 bases between. The CDR3 length is 12 residues. Germline V CDR1 and CDR2: MNHEY, SVGAGI. The CDR3 sequence is CASRSSGDEQFF. Here the CDR3 DNA reads TGTGCCAGCAGAAGCTCCGGGGATGAGCAGTTCTTC.

The rearrangement uses TRBV3-1 (or the pseudogene TRBV3-2) and TRBJ2-4; no reliable D call. Trimming removed 4 bases from V and 7 bases from J, with 20 bases in between. This CDR3 region has 16 residues. CDR1 LGHDT and CDR2 YNNKEL come from the germline V gene (reference sequence). The CDR3: CASSPEPRKVGNIQYF. Written as DNA, the CDR3 is TGTGCCAGCAGCCCCGAACCTCGAAAAGTCGGGAACATTCAGTACTTC.

This clone occurred a few times. The chain combines TRBV7-9 with TRBJ1-3; D possibly corresponds to TRBD1 (6 bases). The CDR3 consists of 14 residues. Germline lookup yields CDR1 SEHNR and CDR2 FQNEAQ (reference sequence). V was shortened by 6 bases and J by 3 bases, with 12 bases between the two germline ends. The CDR3 loop reads CASSGRGYGNTIYF. Here the CDR3 DNA reads TGTGCCAGCAGTGGCAGGGGATATGGAAACACCATATATTTT. Combining the CDR3 with reference TRBV7-9 and TRBJ1-3 gives the whole variable domain DTGVSQNPRHKITKRGQNVTFRCDPISEHNRLYWYRQTLGQGPEFLTYFQNEAQLEKSRLLSDRFSAERPKGSFSTLEIQRTEQGDSAMYLCASSGRGYGNTIYFGEGSWLTVV.

The CDR3 reads CSVEDRGGYEQFF. The CDR3 DNA follows: TGCAGCGTTGAAGATCGGGGAGGGTATGAGCAGTTCTTC. The rearrangement links TRBV29-1 to TRBJ2-1, with TRBD2 matching over 7 bases. Germline assignment: CDR1 SQVTM and CDR2 ANQGSEA. The CDR3 consists of 13 residues. Unmatched junction bases numbered 4, after V lost 0 bases and J lost 8 bases.

V and J are TRBV4-1 and TRBJ1-6; possible D gene TRBD1, 6 bases. The V and J ends lost 1 base and 3 bases respectively, with 13 bases between them. The CDR3 totals 17 residues. Germline V gene lookup returns CDR1 MGHRA and CDR2 YSYEKL. CDR3 sequence: CASSQGPTGIYNSPLHF. The CDR3 nucleotides read TGCGCCAGCAGCCAAGGACCTACAGGGATCTATAATTCACCCCTCCACTTT.

V and J are TRBV5-4 and TRBJ2-1; D perhaps matches TRBD2 (5 bases). CDR1 and CDR2 (germline): SGHNT, YYREEE (reference sequence). Trimming stripped 0 bases from V and 8 bases from J, with 18 bases between. The CDR3 totals 16 residues. CDR3 in amino acids: CASSLAGGGLIDEQFF. In DNA, the CDR3 is TGTGCCAGCAGCTTGGCGGGCGGAGGCCTCATCGATGAGCAGTTCTTC.

The rearrangement uses TRBV11-2 and TRBJ2-7; weak D call: TRBD1 (5 bases). Germline loops: CDR1 SGHAT, CDR2 FQNNGV. Trimming took off 3 bases at V and 3 bases at J, with 18 bases between the two ends. This CDR3 is built from 16 residues. CDR3 sequence (DNA): TGTGCCAGCAGCTTTCGAAGGGGCTCGATCCTCTACGAGCAGTACTTC. Translating gives CASSFRRGSILYEQYF.

The chain couples TRBV3-1 (or the pseudogene TRBV3-2) to TRBJ2-4; 11 bases match TRBD2. From germline, CDR1 is LGHDT and CDR2 YNNKEL (reference sequence). V lost 4 bases and J lost 7; bases outside the gene matches: 6. The CDR3 consists of 15 residues. The CDR3 reads CASSLAGGTRNIQYF. For the CDR3, the DNA is TGTGCCAGCAGCCTAGCGGGGGGGACCAGGAACATTCAGTACTTC.

This chain joins TRBV7-5 and TRBJ2-7; the DNA was not compared with TRBD1, the D call given in the table. TRBV7-5 is an annotated pseudogene. The CDR3 is 13 amino acids. The CDR3 protein is CARSPGTAYEQYF. CDR3 coding DNA: TGTGCCAGAAGCCCAGGGACAGCGTACGAGCAGTACTTC.

About this clone: The sample carries other DNA sequences with the same CDR3. The V and J genes are TRBV5-1 and TRBJ1-3; possible D gene TRBD1, 6 bases. Trimming removed 3 bases at V and 3 bases at J, with 13 bases between. Germline values: CDR1 SGHRS, CDR2 YFSETQ. The CDR3 is 15 residues long. The DNA for the CDR3 is TGCGCCAGCAGCTCTTCGACAGGAAGTGGAAACACCATATATTTT. It yields the protein CASSSSTGSGNTIYF. The full variable domain, completed using reference TRBV5-1 and TRBJ1-3, is KAGVTQTPRYLIKTRGQQVTLSCSPISGHRSVSWYQQTPGQGLQFLFEYFSETQRNKGNFPGRFSGRQFSNSRSEMNVSTLELGDSALYLCASSSSTGSGNTIYFGEGSWLTVV.

With respect to this clone: This same CDR3 is encoded by further DNA sequences in the sample. The V gene is TRBV3-1 (or the pseudogene TRBV3-2), the J gene TRBJ2-3, with 8 bases matching TRBD1. Germline V gene data show CDR1 as LGHDT and CDR2 as YNNKEL (reference sequence). This CDR3 comprises 15 residues. J was trimmed by 0 bases and V by 4 bases; bases with no gene match: 3. CDR3 residues: CASSLRTGSTDTQYF. The CDR3 coding sequence is TGTGCCAGCAGCCTCCGGACAGGGAGCACAGATACGCAGTATTTT.

This chain links TRBV4-2 with TRBJ2-1; possibly TRBD2 for D (6 bases). Germline V gene data show CDR1 as LGHNA and CDR2 as YNFKEQ. V was shortened by 1 base and J by 10 bases, with 14 bases between the two germline ends. The length of the CDR3 is 14 residues. The chain's CDR3 is CASSQGTTRGEQFF. The CDR3, as DNA: TGTGCCAGCAGCCAAGGAACTACTCGGGGGGAGCAGTTCTTC.

The V gene is TRBV5-1, the J gene TRBJ1-1; D remains unclear. The CDR3 runs 15 residues. Trimming removed 3 bases at V and 1 base at J, with 13 bases between. Germline lookup yields CDR1 SGHRS and CDR2 YFSETQ. CDR3 in amino acids: CASSSQAPGNTEAFF. CDR3 nucleotides: TGCGCCAGCAGCTCCCAAGCGCCGGGGAACACTGAAGCTTTCTTT.

The chain employs TRBV7-2 and TRBJ1-2, with 7 positions matching TRBD1. Trimming removed 7 bases from V and 1 base from J; junction bases left unmatched: 0. The CDR3 has 12 amino acids. The V gene's germline CDR1 is SGHTA and CDR2 FQGNSA. The CDR3 spells CASNRGNYGYTF. Written as DNA, the CDR3 is TGTGCCAGCAACAGGGGTAACTATGGCTACACCTTC.

The chain links TRBV18 to TRBJ1-2; unclear D gene. CDR1 is KGHSH, CDR2 LQKENI, per germline. V was trimmed by 1 base and J by 6 bases, leaving 9 bases between them. This CDR3 contains 13 residues. CDR3 sequence reads: CASSPRGLDGYTF. CDR3 sequence (DNA): TGTGCCAGCTCACCACGAGGGCTTGATGGCTACACCTTC.

The chain carries TRBV5-1 and TRBJ1-4, with D unclear. This CDR3 has 14 residues. V was trimmed by 3 bases and J by 2 bases, leaving 8 bases between them. The germline gives CDR1 SGHRS, CDR2 YFSETQ. This CDR3 reads CASSSGLTNEKLFF. For the CDR3, the DNA is TGCGCCAGCAGCTCCGGTTTGACTAATGAAAAACTGTTTTTT.

The V call is TRBV25-1, the J call TRBJ1-3; TRBD1 is a possible D gene (6 bases). Germline lookup yields CDR1 MGHDK and CDR2 SYGVNS. This CDR3 has 14 amino acids. Trimming took off 6 bases at V and 1 base at J, with 10 bases between the two ends. The chain's CDR3 is CASRETGSGNTIYF. The CDR3 DNA sequence: TGTGCCAGCAGGGAAACAGGGTCTGGAAACACCATATATTTT. The complete variable domain, with remaining parts taken from reference TRBV25-1 and TRBJ1-3, reads EADIYQTPRYLVIGTGKKITLECSQTMGHDKMYWYQQDPGMELHLIHYSYGVNSTEKGDLSSESTVSRIRTEHFPLTLESARPSHTSQYLCASRETGSGNTIYFGEGSWLTVV.

The chain joins TRBV6-5 to TRBJ1-1; D unclear. The V end lost 5 bases, the J end lost 5 bases, and 6 bases lay between the germline ends. The CDR3 contains 11 residues. Looked up from germline, CDR1 is MNHEY and CDR2 is SVGAGI. CDR3 DNA: TGTGCCAGCAGTCCCATTACTGAAGCTTTCTTT. As protein: CASSPITEAFF.